The 17 T cell receptor beta chains listed next were all sequenced from one sample in a study of blood T cell repertoires in COVID-19. Data came from immunoSEQ multiplex PCR; TCRdb stores just in-frame clones and leaves some out. Seen here are around 97,000 clones, 87% observed once, and the top ten hold around 20%. The material sequenced was peripheral blood. Receptors were obtained from a human donor in a cohort sampled during active COVID-19.

This chain joins TRBV7-9 and TRBJ1-1; the match to TRBD1 covers 10 bases. The CDR3 covers 14 residues. Germline CDR1 reads SEHNR; CDR2 reads FQNEAQ (reference sequence). V dropped 4 bases and J dropped 10; count of bases not matched to a gene: 9. This chain's CDR3 is CASSSGQGINRAFF. The CDR3 DNA reads as TGTGCCAGCAGCTCGGGACAGGGGATTAATAGAGCTTTCTTT.

V is TRBV29-1 and J is TRBJ2-5; no clear D gene. V lost 6 bases and J 1 base, leaving 12 bases between the germline ends. CDR1 and CDR2 (germline): SQVTM, ANQGSEA. The CDR3 extends over 13 amino acids. The DNA for the CDR3 is TGCAGCGTGCAAGCGATGGGCCAAGAGACCCAGTACTTC. It is translated as CSVQAMGQETQYF.

This clone was recorded a few times. The CDR3: CASSHGTGTQGEQFF. The CDR3 region has the DNA TGTGCCAGCAGCCACGGGACAGGTACTCAGGGTGAGCAGTTCTTC. The chain joins TRBV11-2 to TRBJ2-1; 8 nucleotides match TRBD1. Per the germline V gene, CDR1 is SGHAT and CDR2 is FQNNGV. The V segment lost 5 bases and the J segment 9 bases; nucleotides outside the gene matches: 12. The CDR3 has 15 residues.

The rearrangement uses TRBV19 and TRBJ2-3; 13 bases fit TRBD2. CDR3 length: 16 amino acids. The V gene end was trimmed by 1 base and the J gene end by 5 bases; junction bases not matched to a gene: 3. CDR1 is LNHDA, CDR2 SQIVND, per germline (reference sequence). CDR3 protein: CASSIGLAGGIDTQYF. The CDR3 DNA is TGTGCCAGTAGTATAGGACTAGCGGGAGGTATAGATACGCAGTATTTT. Together with reference TRBV19 and TRBJ2-3, the CDR3 gives the full variable domain: DGGITQSPKYLFRKEGQNVTLSCEQNLNHDAMYWYRQDPGQGLRLIYYSQIVNDFQKGDIAEGYSVSREKKESFPLTVTSAQKNPTAFYLCASSIGLAGGIDTQYFGPGTRLTVL.

J is TRBJ1-1 and V is TRBV9, with 8 bases that match TRBD1. The CDR3 contains 15 residues. Germline V gives CDR1 SGDLS, CDR2 YYNGEE. The ends lost 4 bases at V and 1 base at J; junction bases unmatched: 6. The CDR3 DNA follows: TGTGCCAGCAGCAATCAGGGGGCCGGGAACACTGAAGCTTTCTTT. Protein sequence: CASSNQGAGNTEAFF.

This clone was counted a few times. The chain has TRBV6-2 or TRBV6-3 and TRBJ1-3; 8 nucleotides agree with TRBD1. Germline V gives CDR1 MNHEY, CDR2 SVGEGT. This CDR3 has 17 residues. V trimming: 6 bases; J trimming: 2 bases; junction bases outside the gene matches: 12. The CDR3 protein is CASSPQGAGSAGNTIYF. The CDR3 DNA sequence: TGTGCCAGCAGCCCTCAGGGGGCGGGGTCGGCTGGAAACACCATATATTTT.

J is TRBJ2-5 and V is TRBV5-1; 10 nucleotides align to TRBD2. Per the germline V gene, CDR1 is SGHRS and CDR2 is YFSETQ. There are 16 residues in the CDR3. V dropped 0 bases and J dropped 5; count of bases not matched to a gene: 7. The CDR3: CASSLESGRAGETQYF. CDR3 DNA: TGCGCCAGCAGCTTGGAGAGCGGGAGGGCCGGGGAGACCCAGTACTTC.

This clone has more than one count but fewer than ten. The chain carries TRBV7-9 and TRBJ1-2; D perhaps matches TRBD1 (6 bases). CDR1 and CDR2 from the germline V gene are SEHNR and FQNEAQ (reference sequence). The CDR3 contains 12 residues. V lost 5 bases and J lost 3, with 7 bases in between. The CDR3 nucleotides are TGTGCCAGCAGCAACAGGGACTATGGCTACACCTTC. Encoded protein: CASSNRDYGYTF.

This clone was detected only once. The CDR3 reads CASSKTNAGGVSNEQFF. The CDR3 DNA reads TGTGCCAGCAGCAAAACGAACGCGGGAGGGGTTAGCAATGAGCAGTTCTTC. The rearrangement joins TRBV7-3 to TRBJ2-1, with TRBD2 matching 9 bases. Germline CDR1 reads SGHTA; CDR2 reads FQGTGA. This CDR3 has 17 amino acids. Trimming removed 5 bases from V and 6 bases from J; junction bases left unmatched: 14.

The chain links TRBV6-6 to TRBJ1-3, with D unclear. This CDR3 has 14 residues. Trimming took 6 bases from V and 0 from J, leaving 9 bases between them. CDR1 MNHNY and CDR2 SVGAGI come from the germline V gene (reference sequence). The CDR3: CASRRTSSGNTIYF. The DNA of the CDR3 is TGTGCCAGCAGGAGAACGAGCTCTGGAAACACCATATATTTT.

This chain links TRBV24-1 with TRBJ1-1; 10 bases line up with TRBD1. Trimming removed 7 bases from V and 3 bases from J; junction bases left unmatched: 7. This CDR3 has 15 amino acids. Germline assignment: CDR1 KGHDR and CDR2 SFDVKD. The CDR3 spells CATRRQGAGDTEAFF. The CDR3 nucleotides read TGTGCCACCAGGCGACAGGGGGCAGGGGACACTGAAGCTTTCTTT.

The chain couples TRBV5-5 to TRBJ2-1; 9 bases agree with TRBD2. The length of the CDR3 is 15 residues. V shed 0 bases, J shed 8 bases, and the junction held 6 bases outside the gene matches. Germline CDR1 and CDR2: SGHKS and YYEKEE (reference sequence). The CDR3 bases are TGTGCCAGCAGCTTGGTGTTAGCGGGAGTACATGAGCAGTTCTTC. This gives the protein CASSLVLAGVHEQFF.

The CDR3 DNA sequence: TGTGCCAGCGCCCAGGGCCAAGACACTGAAGCTTTCTTT. Translation gives CASAQGQDTEAFF. V and J are TRBV9 and TRBJ1-1; D possibly corresponds to TRBD1 (5 bases). The CDR3 has 13 amino acids. V was trimmed by 7 bases and J by 3 bases, leaving 13 bases between them. Germline V gene lookup returns CDR1 SGDLS and CDR2 YYNGEE.

The chain links TRBV9 to TRBJ2-1, with TRBD2 matching over 7 bases. The CDR3 has 14 residues. V was clipped by 3 bases and J by 3 bases; unmatched bases: 3. CDR1 and CDR2 (germline): SGDLS, YYNGEE. CDR3 in amino acids: CASSASGLYNEQFF. CDR3 DNA: TGTGCCAGCAGCGCTAGCGGACTCTACAATGAGCAGTTCTTC.

CDR3 loop: CASSEGSLAAFF. The CDR3 bases are TGTGCCAGCAGTGAAGGGAGCCTCGCAGCTTTCTTT. The rearrangement uses TRBV25-1 and TRBJ1-1; D call uncertain. CDR1 is MGHDK and CDR2 is SYGVNS in the germline V gene. Trimming stripped 2 bases from V and 10 bases from J, with 11 bases between. The CDR3 has 12 residues.

This rearrangement joins TRBV11-2 to TRBJ2-7; TRBD2 aligns across 10 bases. The CDR3 contains 16 residues. V shed 2 bases, J shed 3 bases, and the junction held 7 bases outside the gene matches. CDR1 and CDR2 from the germline V gene are SGHAT and FQNNGV. CDR3 residues: CASSLPIAGGDYEQYF. The CDR3 DNA reads TGTGCCAGCAGCTTACCTATAGCGGGAGGCGACTACGAGCAGTACTTC.

The table lists this clone with a count of one. The chain uses TRBV5-6 and TRBJ2-7; 13 nucleotides agree with TRBD2. The CDR3 is made up of 15 amino acids. The V segment lost 3 bases and the J segment 6 bases; nucleotides outside the gene matches: 6. The V gene's germline CDR1 is SGHDT and CDR2 YYEEEE. CDR3 DNA: TGTGCCAGCAGCTCCGGTGGACTAGCGGGAGTCGAGCAGTACTTC. This codes for CASSSGGLAGVEQYF. Looking up the rest from reference TRBV5-6 and TRBJ2-7 gives the full variable domain: DAGVTQSPTHLIKTRGQQVTLRCSPKSGHDTVSWYQQALGQGPQFIFQYYEEEERQRGNFPDRFSGHQFPNYSSELNVNALLLGDSALYLCASSSGGLAGVEQYFGPGTRLTVT.